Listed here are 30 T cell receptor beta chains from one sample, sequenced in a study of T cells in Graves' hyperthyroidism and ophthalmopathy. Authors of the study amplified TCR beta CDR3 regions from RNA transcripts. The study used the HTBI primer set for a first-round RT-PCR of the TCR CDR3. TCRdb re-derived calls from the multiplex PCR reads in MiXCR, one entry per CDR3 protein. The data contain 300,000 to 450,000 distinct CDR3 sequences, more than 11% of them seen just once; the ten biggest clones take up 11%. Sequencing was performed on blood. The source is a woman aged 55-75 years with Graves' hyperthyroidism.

The DNA for the CDR3 is TGTGCCAGCAGCCCCTTGACAGGACTCACCCTCTACGAGCAGTACTTC. Its translation is CASSPLTGLTLYEQYF. J is TRBJ2-7 and V is TRBV7-9, with D possibly TRBD1 on 6 matching bases. This CDR3 comprises 16 residues. Per the germline V gene, CDR1 is SEHNR and CDR2 is FQNEAQ (reference sequence). V shed 5 bases and J shed 3 bases, with 20 bases lying between them.

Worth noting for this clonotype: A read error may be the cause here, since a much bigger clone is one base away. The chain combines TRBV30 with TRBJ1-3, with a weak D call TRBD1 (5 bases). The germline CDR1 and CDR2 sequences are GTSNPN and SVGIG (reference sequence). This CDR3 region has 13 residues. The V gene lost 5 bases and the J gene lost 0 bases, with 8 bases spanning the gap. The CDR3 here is CAWDGHSGNTIYF. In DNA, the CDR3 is TGTGCCTGGGACGGACACTCTGGAAACACCATATATTTT.

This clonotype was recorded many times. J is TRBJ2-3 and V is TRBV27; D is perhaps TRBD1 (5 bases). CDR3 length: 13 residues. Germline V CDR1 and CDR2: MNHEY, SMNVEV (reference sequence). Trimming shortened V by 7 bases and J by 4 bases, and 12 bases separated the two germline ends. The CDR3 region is CASMSQGADTQYF. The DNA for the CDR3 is TGTGCCAGCATGAGTCAGGGCGCAGATACGCAGTATTTT.

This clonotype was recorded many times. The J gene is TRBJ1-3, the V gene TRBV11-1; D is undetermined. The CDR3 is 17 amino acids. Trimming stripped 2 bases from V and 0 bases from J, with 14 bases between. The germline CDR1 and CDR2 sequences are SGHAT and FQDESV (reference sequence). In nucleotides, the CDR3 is TGTGCCAGCAGCTTATCCGCGATCGCCATCTCTGGAAACACCATATATTTT. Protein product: CASSLSAIAISGNTIYF.

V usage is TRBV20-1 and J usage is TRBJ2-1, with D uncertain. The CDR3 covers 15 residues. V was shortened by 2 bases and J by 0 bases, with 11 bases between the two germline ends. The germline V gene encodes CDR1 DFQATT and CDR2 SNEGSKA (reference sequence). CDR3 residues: CSARSPRSSYNEQFF. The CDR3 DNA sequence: TGCAGTGCTAGATCCCCGCGGAGCTCCTACAATGAGCAGTTCTTC.

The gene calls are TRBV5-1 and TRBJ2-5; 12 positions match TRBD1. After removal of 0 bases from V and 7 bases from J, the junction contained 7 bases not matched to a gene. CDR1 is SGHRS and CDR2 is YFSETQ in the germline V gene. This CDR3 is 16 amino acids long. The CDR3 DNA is TGCGCCAGCAGCTTGGGGGGACAGGGGGCGTCTGTGACCCAGTACTTC. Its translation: CASSLGGQGASVTQYF.

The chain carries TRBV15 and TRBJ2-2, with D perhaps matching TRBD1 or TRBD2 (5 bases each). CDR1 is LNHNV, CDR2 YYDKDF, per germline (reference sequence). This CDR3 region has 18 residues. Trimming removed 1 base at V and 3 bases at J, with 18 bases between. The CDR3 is CATSRGGWGSGDTGELFF. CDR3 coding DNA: TGTGCCACCAGCAGAGGGGGTTGGGGGAGTGGGGACACCGGGGAGCTGTTTTTT.

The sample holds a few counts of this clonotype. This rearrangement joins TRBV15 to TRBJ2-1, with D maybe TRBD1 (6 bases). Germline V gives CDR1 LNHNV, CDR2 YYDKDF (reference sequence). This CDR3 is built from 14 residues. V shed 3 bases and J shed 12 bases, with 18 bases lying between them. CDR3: CATSRPLQGIGQFF. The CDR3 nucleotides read TGTGCCACCAGCAGGCCACTACAGGGCATCGGGCAGTTCTTC.

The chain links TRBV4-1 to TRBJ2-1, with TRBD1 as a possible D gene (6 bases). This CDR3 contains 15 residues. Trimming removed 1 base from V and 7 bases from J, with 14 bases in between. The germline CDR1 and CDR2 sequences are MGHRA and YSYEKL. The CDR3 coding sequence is TGCGCCAGCAGCCAAGTCCAAGGCAGGGGAAATGAGCAGTTCTTC. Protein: CASSQVQGRGNEQFF.

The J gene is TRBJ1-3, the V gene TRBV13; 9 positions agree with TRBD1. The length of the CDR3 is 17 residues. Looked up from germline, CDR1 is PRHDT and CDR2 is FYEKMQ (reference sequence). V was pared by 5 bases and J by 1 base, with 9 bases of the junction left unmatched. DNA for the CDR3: TGTGCCAGCAGCCGACAGGGGGGGATTGGTTCTGGAAACACCATATATTTT. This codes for CASSRQGGIGSGNTIYF.

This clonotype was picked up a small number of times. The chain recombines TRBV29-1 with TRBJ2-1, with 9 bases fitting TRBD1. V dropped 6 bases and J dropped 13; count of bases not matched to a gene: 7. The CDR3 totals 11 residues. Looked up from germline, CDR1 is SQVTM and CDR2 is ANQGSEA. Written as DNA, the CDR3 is TGCAGCGTGGGACAGGGTGGCCCACAGTTCTTC. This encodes CSVGQGGPQFF.

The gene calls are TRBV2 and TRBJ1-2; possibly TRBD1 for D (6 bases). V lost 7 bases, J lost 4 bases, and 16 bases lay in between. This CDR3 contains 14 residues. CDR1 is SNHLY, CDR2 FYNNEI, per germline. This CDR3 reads CASNPDSNAYGYTF. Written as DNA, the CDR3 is TGTGCCAGCAACCCGGACAGCAACGCCTATGGCTACACCTTC.

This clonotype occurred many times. The CDR3 coding sequence is TGTGCCAGCAGCGAGGGACGGTCGGATACCGGGGAGCTGTTTTTT. Encoded protein: CASSEGRSDTGELFF. This chain connects TRBV9 to TRBJ2-2, with D possibly called TRBD1 or TRBD2 (5 bases each). Looked up from germline, CDR1 is SGDLS and CDR2 is YYNGEE. The CDR3 extends over 15 amino acids. V was cut by 3 bases and J by 5 bases, with 14 bases left in between. Together with reference TRBV9 and TRBJ2-2, the CDR3 gives the full variable domain: DSGVTQTPKHLITATGQRVTLRCSPRSGDLSVYWYQQSLDQGLQFLIQYYNGEERAKGNILERFSAQQFPDLHSELNLSSLELGDSALYFCASSEGRSDTGELFFGEGSRLTVL.

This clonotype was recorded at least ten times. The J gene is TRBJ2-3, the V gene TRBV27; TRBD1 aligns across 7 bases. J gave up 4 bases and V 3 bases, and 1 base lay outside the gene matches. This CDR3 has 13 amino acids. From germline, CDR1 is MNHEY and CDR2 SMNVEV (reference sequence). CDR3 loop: CASSLQGADTQYF. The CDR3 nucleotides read TGTGCCAGCAGTTTGCAGGGGGCAGATACGCAGTATTTT.

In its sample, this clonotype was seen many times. The chain's CDR3 is CASSDQRNTEAFF. In DNA form, the CDR3 reads TGTGCCAGCAGTGATCAGAGAAACACTGAAGCTTTCTTT. The rearrangement joins TRBV2 to TRBJ1-1, with D unclear. Trimming removed 3 bases at V and 2 bases at J, with 7 bases between. Germline CDR1 and CDR2: SNHLY and FYNNEI. This CDR3 is built from 13 residues.

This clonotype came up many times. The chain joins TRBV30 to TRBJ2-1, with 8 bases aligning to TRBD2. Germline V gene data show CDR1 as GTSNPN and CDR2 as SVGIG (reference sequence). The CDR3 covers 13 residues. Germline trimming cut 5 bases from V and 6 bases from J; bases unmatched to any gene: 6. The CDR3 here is CAWASGRGNEQFF. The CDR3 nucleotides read TGTGCCTGGGCGAGCGGGAGAGGCAATGAGCAGTTCTTC.

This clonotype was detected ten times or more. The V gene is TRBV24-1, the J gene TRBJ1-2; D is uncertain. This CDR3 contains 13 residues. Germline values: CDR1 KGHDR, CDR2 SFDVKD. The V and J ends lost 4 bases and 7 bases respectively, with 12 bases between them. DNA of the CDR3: TGTGCCACCAGTGACCCGGGAAGCAGTGGCTACACCTTC. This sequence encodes CATSDPGSSGYTF.

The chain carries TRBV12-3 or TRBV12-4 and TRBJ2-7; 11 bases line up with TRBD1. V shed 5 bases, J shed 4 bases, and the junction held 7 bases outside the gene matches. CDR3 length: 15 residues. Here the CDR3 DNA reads TGTGCCAGCAGTCCCCGGACAGGGGGCGGTTACGAGCAGTACTTC. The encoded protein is CASSPRTGGGYEQYF.

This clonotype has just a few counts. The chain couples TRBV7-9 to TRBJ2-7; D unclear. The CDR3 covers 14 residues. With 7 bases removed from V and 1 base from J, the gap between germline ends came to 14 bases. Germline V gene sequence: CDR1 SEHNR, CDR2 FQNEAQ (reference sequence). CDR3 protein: CASTIERESYEQYF. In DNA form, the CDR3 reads TGTGCCAGCACCATAGAAAGAGAGTCCTACGAGCAGTACTTC. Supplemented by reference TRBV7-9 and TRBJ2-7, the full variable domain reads DTGVSQNPRHKITKRGQNVTFRCDPISEHNRLYWYRQTLGQGPEFLTYFQNEAQLEKSRLLSDRFSAERPKGSFSTLEIQRTEQGDSAMYLCASTIERESYEQYFGPGTRLTVT.

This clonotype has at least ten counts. CDR3 DNA: TGTGCCTGGAGTAGGACAGGGGTCCGTCCTGAAGCTTTCTTT. Translating it yields CAWSRTGVRPEAFF. The chain links TRBV30 to TRBJ1-1, with 9 bases identical to TRBD1. V was pared by 2 bases and J by 6 bases, with 7 bases of the junction left unmatched. The CDR3 contains 14 residues. Per the germline V gene, CDR1 is GTSNPN and CDR2 is SVGIG (reference sequence). Looking up the rest from reference TRBV30 and TRBJ1-1 gives the full variable domain: SQTIHQWPATLVQPVGSPLSLECTVEGTSNPNLYWYRQAAGRGLQLLFYSVGIGQISSEVPQNLSASRPQDRQFILSSKKLLLSDSGFYLCAWSRTGVRPEAFFGQGTRLTVV.

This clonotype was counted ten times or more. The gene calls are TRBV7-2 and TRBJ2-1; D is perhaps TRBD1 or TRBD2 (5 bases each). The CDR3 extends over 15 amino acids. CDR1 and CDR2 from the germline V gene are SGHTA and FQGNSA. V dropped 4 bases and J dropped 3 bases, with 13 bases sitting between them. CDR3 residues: CASSSEGSNYNEQFF. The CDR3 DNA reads TGTGCCAGCAGCTCAGAGGGGTCGAACTACAATGAGCAGTTCTTC.

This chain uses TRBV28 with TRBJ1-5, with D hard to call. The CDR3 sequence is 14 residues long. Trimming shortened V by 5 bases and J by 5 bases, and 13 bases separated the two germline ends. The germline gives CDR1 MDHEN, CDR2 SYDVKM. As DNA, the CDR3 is TGTGCCAGCAGTCCCGGACGGAGAGATCAGCCCCAGCATTTT. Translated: CASSPGRRDQPQHF. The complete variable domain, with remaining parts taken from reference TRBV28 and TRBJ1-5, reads DVKVTQSSRYLVKRTGEKVFLECVQDMDHENMFWYRQDPGLGLRLIYFSYDVKMKEKGDIPEGYSVSREKKERFSLILESASTNQTSMYLCASSPGRRDQPQHFGDGTRLSIL.

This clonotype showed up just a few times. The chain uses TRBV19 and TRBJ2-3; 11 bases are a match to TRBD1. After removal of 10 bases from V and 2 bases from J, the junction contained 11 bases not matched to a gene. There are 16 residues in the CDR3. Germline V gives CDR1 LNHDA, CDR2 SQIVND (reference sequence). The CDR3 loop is CATGTGGGLNTDTQYF. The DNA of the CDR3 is TGTGCCACCGGGACAGGGGGGGGACTAAACACAGATACGCAGTATTTT. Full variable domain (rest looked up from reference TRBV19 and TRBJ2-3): DGGITQSPKYLFRKEGQNVTLSCEQNLNHDAMYWYRQDPGQGLRLIYYSQIVNDFQKGDIAEGYSVSREKKESFPLTVTSAQKNPTAFYLCATGTGGGLNTDTQYFGPGTRLTVL.

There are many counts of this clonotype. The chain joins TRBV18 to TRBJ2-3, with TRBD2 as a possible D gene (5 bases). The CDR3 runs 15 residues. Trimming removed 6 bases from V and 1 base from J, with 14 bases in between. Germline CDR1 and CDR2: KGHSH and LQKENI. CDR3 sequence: CASSGLGNGTDTQYF. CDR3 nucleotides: TGTGCCAGCTCCGGACTTGGGAATGGCACAGATACGCAGTATTTT.

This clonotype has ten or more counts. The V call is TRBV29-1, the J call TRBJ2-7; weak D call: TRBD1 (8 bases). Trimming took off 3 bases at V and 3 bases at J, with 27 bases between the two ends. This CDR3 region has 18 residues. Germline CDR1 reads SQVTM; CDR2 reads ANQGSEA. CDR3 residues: CSVEGGTGVTSEGYEQYF. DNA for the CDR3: TGCAGCGTTGAGGGGGGGACAGGTGTAACTTCCGAGGGCTACGAGCAGTACTTC.

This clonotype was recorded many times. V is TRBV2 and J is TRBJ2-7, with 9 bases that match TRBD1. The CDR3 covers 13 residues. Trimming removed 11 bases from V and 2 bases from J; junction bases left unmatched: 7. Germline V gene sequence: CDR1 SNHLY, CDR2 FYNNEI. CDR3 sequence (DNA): TGTGCCGGGGGGGGACAGGGACCCTACGAGCAGTACTTC. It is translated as CAGGGQGPYEQYF.

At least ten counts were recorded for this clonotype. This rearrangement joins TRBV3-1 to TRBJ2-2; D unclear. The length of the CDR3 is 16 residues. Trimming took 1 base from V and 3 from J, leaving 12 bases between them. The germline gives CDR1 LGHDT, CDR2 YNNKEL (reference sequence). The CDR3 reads CASSQASLADTGELFF. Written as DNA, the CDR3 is TGTGCCAGCAGCCAAGCGAGTTTGGCGGACACCGGGGAGCTGTTTTTT.

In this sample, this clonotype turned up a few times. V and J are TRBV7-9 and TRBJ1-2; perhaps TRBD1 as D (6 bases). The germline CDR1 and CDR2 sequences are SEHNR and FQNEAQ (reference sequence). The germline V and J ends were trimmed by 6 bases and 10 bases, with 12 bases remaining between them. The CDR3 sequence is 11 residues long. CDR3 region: CASSSLGAYTF. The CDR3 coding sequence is TGTGCCAGCAGTTCGCTGGGGGCCTACACCTTC.

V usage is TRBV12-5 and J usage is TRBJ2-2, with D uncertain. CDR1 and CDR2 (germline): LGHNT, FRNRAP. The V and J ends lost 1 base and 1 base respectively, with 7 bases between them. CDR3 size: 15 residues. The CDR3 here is CASGLGYQNTGELFF. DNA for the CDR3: TGTGCTAGTGGTTTGGGGTACCAGAACACCGGGGAGCTGTTTTTT. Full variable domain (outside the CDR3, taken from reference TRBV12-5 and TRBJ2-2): DARVTQTPRHKVTEMGQEVTMRCQPILGHNTVFWYRQTMMQGLELLAYFRNRAPLDDSGMPKDRFSAEMPDATLATLKIQPSEPRDSAVYFCASGLGYQNTGELFFGEGSRLTVL.

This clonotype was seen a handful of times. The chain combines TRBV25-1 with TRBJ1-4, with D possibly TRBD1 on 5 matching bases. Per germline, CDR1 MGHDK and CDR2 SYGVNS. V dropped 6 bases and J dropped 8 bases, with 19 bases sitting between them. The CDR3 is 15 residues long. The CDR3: CASSPAWGREEKLFF. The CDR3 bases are TGTGCCAGCAGCCCCGCATGGGGACGTGAGGAAAAACTGTTTTTT.